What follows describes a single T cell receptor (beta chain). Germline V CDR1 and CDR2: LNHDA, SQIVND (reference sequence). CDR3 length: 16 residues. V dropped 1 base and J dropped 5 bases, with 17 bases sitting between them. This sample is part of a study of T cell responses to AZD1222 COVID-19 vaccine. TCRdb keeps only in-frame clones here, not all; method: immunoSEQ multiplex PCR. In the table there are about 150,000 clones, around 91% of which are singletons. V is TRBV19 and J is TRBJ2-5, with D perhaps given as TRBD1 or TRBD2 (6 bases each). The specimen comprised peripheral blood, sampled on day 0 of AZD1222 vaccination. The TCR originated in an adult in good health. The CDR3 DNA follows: TGTGCCAGTAGTATAGGCCTTGGGGGCCTAGCGGAGACCCAGTACTTC. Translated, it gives CASSIGLGGLAETQYF.